This is a list of T cell receptor beta chains from one sample in a study of T cells expressing NK-cell markers. Following a re-call of the 5' RACE reads, TCRdb has one entry per CDR3 protein and lacks DNA. The sample table sets out a few hundred thousand distinct CDR3 sequences. Specimen: blood T cells: a sorted CD56 or NKG2C T cell subset, CD4+ or CD8+ T cells, or bulk PBMC T cells (not recorded which). The receptors were gathered from a man aged 18 to 30 in good health. The CDR3 runs from the conserved cysteine through the conserved F or W.

TRBJ2-7 | TRBV5-1 | CASSWTGLWEQYF
TRBJ1-5 | TRBV6-2/TRBV6-3 | CASSRDRRGEPQHF
TRBJ2-7 | TRBV7-9 | CASSISGSGEQYF
TRBJ2-1 | TRBV10-3 | CAISERAQDYNEQFF
TRBJ2-5 | TRBV20-1 | CSASLRDRAHETQYF
TRBJ2-1 | TRBV25-1 | CASSVLSSGRNNEQFF
TRBJ2-1 | TRBV3-1 | CASSQVRGRGNGEQFF
TRBJ2-1 | TRBV27 | CASTFYSGSRHEQFF
TRBJ2-5 | TRBV11-2 | CASSLVGYRETQYF
TRBJ2-1 | TRBV29-1 | CSVGSSGSTVRPYNEQFF
TRBJ1-1 | TRBV4-3 | CASSQGREDTEAFF
TRBJ2-1 | TRBV4-2 | CASSRTGREINEQFF
TRBJ2-7 | TRBV3-1 | CASTDSGFSYEQYF
TRBJ2-3 | TRBV20-1 | CSAVPEHTDTQYF
TRBJ2-1 | TRBV12-3/TRBV12-4 | CASSLSGLAGLGEQFF
TRBJ2-1 | TRBV12-3/TRBV12-4 | CASSLALGGEQFF
TRBJ2-1 | TRBV7-9 | CASSSPAAKYNEQFF
TRBJ1-1 | TRBV12-3/TRBV12-4 | CASSADRAEAFF
TRBJ1-2 | TRBV6-5 | CASRETLYGYTF
TRBJ2-3 | TRBV7-9 | CASSRDRIGTDTQYF
TRBJ2-1 | TRBV4-1 | CASSHRPSNEQFF
TRBJ2-7 | TRBV20-1 | CSAGGGLAWEKYF
TRBJ2-7 | TRBV7-2 | CASTTLRGYEQYF
TRBJ1-4 | TRBV20-1 | CSASLDRGREKLFF
TRBJ2-5 | TRBV6-2/TRBV6-3 | CASSYTRQGIQETQYF
TRBJ2-5 | TRBV24-1 | CATSDPGETQYF
TRBJ2-1 | TRBV7-3 | CASSPGLAGVENEQFF
TRBJ2-3 | TRBV12-3/TRBV12-4 | CASSRRGGVTDTQYF
TRBJ2-1 | TRBV5-6 | CASSQDSDYNEQFF
TRBJ1-4 | TRBV12-3/TRBV12-4 | CASSGTGKGFLSNEKLFF
TRBJ2-1 | TRBV12-3/TRBV12-4 | CASSLGVASEQFF
TRBJ2-7 | TRBV11-2 | CASSLRRLAGGHEQYF
TRBJ2-1 | TRBV20-1 | CSARDLSGRTYNEQFF
TRBJ2-1 | TRBV27 | CASSSAQGLDEQFF
TRBJ2-1 | TRBV7-3 | CASSRRGGTSLNNEQFF
TRBJ2-2 | TRBV12-3/TRBV12-4 | CASRPQVAGELFF
TRBJ1-6 | TRBV12-3/TRBV12-4 | CASSFPANSPLHF
TRBJ2-5 | TRBV29-1 | CSVGWEASETQYF
TRBJ2-5 | TRBV20-1 | CSATSDRGLETQYF
TRBJ2-5 | TRBV7-9 | CASSFLGQETQYF